This is a list of T cell receptor beta chains from one sample in a study of technical replicates of blood from a handful of donors. The assay was immunoSEQ multiplex PCR, and TCRdb's table has in-frame clones only and misses some. In the table there are about 88,000 clones, 80% to 95% of which are singletons. The sequencing sample was made of T cells isolated from PBMCs. The receptors derive from a human donor in good health. The CDR3 runs from the conserved cysteine through the conserved F or W. A D gene is named only where the DNA matches it firmly. Size is stated for part of the rows, as once, few or many counts, or as a class when the clone is expanded.

abundance	v_gene	j_gene	d_gene	len	CDR3aa	CDR3nt
.	TRBV5-1	TRBJ2-3	.	14	CASFSGGHTDTQYF	TGCGCCAGCTTCTCCGGCGGGCACACAGATACGCAGTATTTT
.	TRBV5-6	TRBJ2-3	.	15	CASSSGVSKGDTQYF	TGTGCCAGCAGCTCGGGGGTATCCAAGGGAGATACGCAGTATTTT
.	TRBV5-8	TRBJ1-1	.	13	CASSADRDTEAFF	TGTGCCAGCAGCGCAGACAGAGACACTGAAGCTTTCTTT
.	TRBV28	TRBJ1-1	.	19	CASSLYRVWDFDENTEAFF	TGTGCCAGCAGTTTATACAGGGTTTGGGATTTCGATGAGAACACTGAAGCTTTCTTT
.	TRBV18	TRBJ2-7	TRBD2	16	CASSPKLAREAYEQYF	TGTGCCAGCTCACCAAAACTAGCTCGGGAGGCCTACGAGCAGTACTTC
.	TRBV7-4	TRBJ2-3	.	21	CASSKRMPSVNPVGCLDTQYF	TGTGCCAGCAGCAAAAGGATGCCTAGCGTCAACCCGGTGGGCTGTTTGGATACGCAGTATTTT
few	TRBV19	TRBJ1-6	.	15	CASSMSSVLNSPLHF	TGTGCCAGTAGTATGTCCTCAGTTCTTAATTCACCCCTCCACTTT
.	TRBV6-5	TRBJ1-2	TRBD1	13	CASRPGQGHGYTF	TGTGCCAGCAGACCCGGACAGGGCCATGGCTACACCTTC
.	TRBV28	TRBJ2-5	TRBD1	16	CASSSRLGTGRFHRYF	TGTGCCAGCAGCTCGCGACTCGGGACAGGGAGGTTCCATCGGTACTTC
.	TRBV7-9	TRBJ2-7	.	14	CASSLSQGDYEQYF	TGTGCCAGCAGCTTATCACAGGGCGACTACGAGCAGTACTTC
.	TRBV7-9	TRBJ1-1	.	11	CASSSTVGAFF	TGTGCCAGCAGCTCGACAGTGGGAGCTTTCTTT
.	TRBV4-1	TRBJ2-2	.	15	CASSLSEVGSGELFF	TGCGCCAGCAGCCTTTCGGAGGTGGGGTCCGGGGAGCTGTTTTTT
.	TRBV10-1	TRBJ2-2	TRBD1	16	CASSESRTGETGELFF	TGCGCCAGCAGTGAGTCGAGGACAGGGGAGACCGGGGAGCTGTTTTTT
once	TRBV5-1	TRBJ2-7	.	13	CASSLAPSYEQYF	TGCGCCAGCAGCTTGGCTCCCTCCTACGAGCAGTACTTC
.	TRBV27	TRBJ1-1	.	13	CASSLGGRTEAFF	TGTGCCAGCAGTTTAGGGGGGAGGACTGAAGCTTTCTTT
once	TRBV6-5	TRBJ2-1	.	12	CASTRGAGEQFF	TGTGCCAGCACCCGGGGGGCCGGGGAGCAGTTCTTC
.	TRBV5-5	TRBJ1-2	TRBD1	12	CASSRDRYGYTF	TGTGCCAGCAGCCGGGACAGATATGGCTACACCTTC
.	TRBV10-3	TRBJ2-1	.	14	CAISEGGAYNEQFF	TGTGCCATCAGTGAAGGCGGGGCCTACAATGAGCAGTTCTTC
.	TRBV27	TRBJ2-3	.	11	CASGVYDTQYF	TGTGCCAGCGGAGTTTATGATACGCAGTATTTT
.	TRBV2	TRBJ1-4	.	17	CASSVSKREATNEKLFF	TGTGCCAGCAGTGTATCGAAGCGTGAGGCAACTAATGAAAAACTGTTTTTT
.	TRBV10-3	TRBJ2-2	TRBD2	15	CAGGLAGGRTGELFF	TGTGCTGGGGGGCTAGCGGGGGGACGGACCGGGGAGCTGTTTTTT
.	TRBV28	TRBJ1-2	TRBD1	16	CASSLSGQGDNYGYTF	TGTGCCAGCAGTTTGTCGGGACAGGGTGATAACTATGGCTACACCTTC
.	TRBV7-3	TRBJ2-2	TRBD2	16	CASSLSGGEYTGELFF	TGTGCCAGCAGCTTAAGTGGGGGGGAGTACACCGGGGAGCTGTTTTTT
.	TRBV19	TRBJ2-3	.	15	CASTQRDHSTDTQYF	TGTGCCAGTACCCAGCGAGATCATAGCACAGATACGCAGTATTTT
.	TRBV20-1	TRBJ2-3	.	11	CSASLADTQYF	TGCAGTGCCTCACTAGCAGATACGCAGTATTTT
.	TRBV20-1	TRBJ2-1	TRBD2	8	CSLPGGFF	TGCAGTCTCCCGGGGGGGTTCTTC
.	TRBV19	TRBJ2-5	.	15	CASSKDSVLGETQYF	TGTGCCAGTAGCAAGGACAGCGTACTGGGGGAGACCCAGTACTTC
.	TRBV7-2	TRBJ1-1	.	12	CASSLRGTEAFF	TGTGCCAGCAGCTTAAGGGGGACTGAAGCTTTCTTT
.	TRBV6-1	TRBJ2-5	.	11	CASSEAETQYF	TGTGCCAGCAGTGAGGCCGAGACCCAGTACTTC
.	TRBV11-2	TRBJ2-5	.	15	CASSRPGIIQETQYF	TGTGCCAGCAGCAGACCCGGGATCATCCAGGAGACCCAGTACTTC
.	TRBV7-6	TRBJ1-2	TRBD1	13	CASSFPGGYGYTF	TGTGCCAGCAGCTTTCCAGGGGGCTATGGCTACACCTTC
.	TRBV30	TRBJ2-1	TRBD1	15	CAWSSAGTGSNEQFF	TGTGCCTGGAGTAGCGCTGGGACAGGGAGTAATGAGCAGTTCTTC
.	TRBV2	TRBJ1-1	.	12	CASTTEYSEAFF	TGTGCCAGCACCACAGAGTATTCGGAAGCTTTCTTT
.	TRBV7-8	TRBJ2-7	.	16	CASSSTRETASYEQYF	TGTGCCAGCAGCTCGACCCGGGAGACAGCTTCCTACGAGCAGTACTTC
.	TRBV2	TRBJ2-3	TRBD2	15	CASSLAGGWSDTQYF	TGTGCCAGCAGTCTGGCGGGAGGCTGGTCAGATACGCAGTATTTT
.	TRBV5-1	TRBJ2-7	.	15	CASSFSQGRNYEQYF	TGCGCCAGCAGCTTTTCCCAGGGGAGAAATTACGAGCAGTACTTC
.	TRBV18	TRBJ1-1	TRBD1	13	CASSPRGLTEAFF	TGTGCCAGCTCACCTAGGGGGCTCACTGAAGCTTTCTTT
.	TRBV9	TRBJ2-4	.	13	CASTRVAKNIQYF	TGTGCCAGCACGAGGGTAGCCAAAAACATTCAGTACTTC
.	TRBV11-3	TRBJ1-5	TRBD1	13	CASSLGQGSPQHF	TGTGCCAGCAGCTTGGGACAGGGATCGCCCCAGCATTTT
.	TRBV10-3	TRBJ2-3	.	11	CAISPGDTQYF	TGTGCCATCAGTCCGGGAGATACGCAGTATTTT
.	TRBV5-1	TRBJ2-7	TRBD1	14	CASSRTGQSYEQYF	TGCGCCAGCAGCCGGACAGGGCAGTCCTACGAGCAGTACTTC
.	TRBV29-1	TRBJ1-3	.	13	CSVQASSGNTIYF	TGCAGCGTCCAGGCGAGCTCTGGAAACACCATATATTTT
.	TRBV2	TRBJ2-7	.	14	CASTPESRDSEQYF	TGTGCCAGCACTCCCGAGAGCCGGGACTCCGAGCAGTACTTC
.	TRBV4-1	TRBJ1-3	.	16	CASSQDWGVNGNTIYF	TGCGCCAGCAGCCAAGATTGGGGGGTCAATGGAAACACCATATATTTT